This T cell receptor beta chain was retrieved from a study of early T cells in non-severe SARS-CoV-2 infection. Study-level information: Bulk RNA taken from unsorted whole blood was sequenced, leaving chains unpaired. Study-wide findings and caveats: Anti-spike CD8 specificities were favored by VDJdb matching, whose results missed private and CD4 specificities.

CDR1 is LNHDA and CDR2 is SQIVND in the germline V gene (reference sequence). V gave up 1 base and J gave up 0 bases, with 7 bases separating them. The CDR3 extends over 14 amino acids. Unique molecular identifiers (one per individual cDNA molecule) were attached. A single record per CDR3 protein comes from TCRdb applying MiXCR to the 5' RACE reads. The sample carries some 63,000 distinct CDR3 sequences, 10% to 15% recorded once. On this clonotype: Its antigen remains unknown.

The source material was whole blood. The chain is built from TRBV19 and TRBJ2-7, with D uncertain. The source of this sequence is an adult who was a healthcare worker with PCR-confirmed SARS-CoV-2 infection or an uninfected control (not recorded which). This CDR3 reads CASSIAGSSYEQYF. CDR3 bases: TGTGCCAGTAGTATAGCAGGCAGCTCCTACGAGCAGTACTTC.